One sample yielded the 12 T cell receptor beta chains listed below, sequenced in a study of vaccination and CD4 T cells after COVID-19. Their antigens are not known. Once obtained from cultured CD4+ T cells, the DNA was sequenced using the Oncomine TCR Beta short-read assay. TCRdb analysed the PCR reads with MiXCR anew, one entry per CDR3 protein. This sample has approximately 17,000 distinct CDR3 sequences, with roughly 50% found just once. This sample's treatment: roughly ten-day PBMC culture with coronavirus spike peptide pools or control peptides (ViraFEST assay). Sequenced: CD4+ T cells from blood, cultured in vitro. The receptors originated from a human donor who had recovered from COVID-19.

The gene calls are TRBV10-1 and TRBJ1-1, with D possibly being TRBD1 (6 bases). CDR3 length: 15 amino acids. The V and J ends lost 2 bases and 8 bases respectively, with 18 bases between them. Germline assignment: CDR1 WNHNN and CDR2 SYGVQD (reference sequence). The CDR3 DNA sequence: TGCGCCAGCAGTGAGCCTTTCAAAACCGACAGGGAAGCTTTCTTT. Protein: CASSEPFKTDREAFF.

This clonotype has just one count. The DNA for the CDR3 is TGTGCCAGCAGCCAAGTAAGACCGGGACAGGGGTTCCAAGGAACGCAGTATTTT. Translating it yields CASSQVRPGQGFQGTQYF. The gene calls are TRBV4-2 and TRBJ2-3; 10 bases line up with TRBD1. The CDR3 loop spans 18 amino acids. Germline V lookup: CDR1 LGHNA, CDR2 YNFKEQ. After removal of 1 base from V and 9 bases from J, the junction contained 16 bases not matched to a gene.

This chain joins TRBV11-2 and TRBJ1-5; weak D call: TRBD1 (5 bases). The CDR3 spans 13 residues. V lost 5 bases and J lost 6, with 11 bases in between. Germline lookup yields CDR1 SGHAT and CDR2 FQNNGV. DNA of the CDR3: TGTGCCAGCAGCGGGGCCGGCGGTCAGCCCCAGCATTTT. Translation: CASSGAGGQPQHF.

This clonotype was detected only a few times. The rearrangement uses TRBV30 and TRBJ1-6; D perhaps matches TRBD1 (5 bases). The CDR3 length is 13 residues. CDR1 and CDR2 (germline): GTSNPN, SVGIG (reference sequence). Trimming cost V 3 bases and J 9 bases, with 12 bases left between them. The CDR3 sequence is CAWRADTASPLHF. CDR3 bases: TGTGCCTGGAGGGCGGACACGGCTTCACCCCTCCACTTT.

The chain couples TRBV27 to TRBJ1-1; D ambiguous. CDR1 MNHEY and CDR2 SMNVEV come from the germline V gene (reference sequence). The V end lost 9 bases, the J end lost 1 base, and 6 bases lay between the germline ends. This CDR3 has 11 residues. This chain's CDR3 is CASTANTEAFF. CDR3 in DNA: TGTGCCAGTACAGCGAACACTGAAGCTTTCTTT.

This chain uses TRBV6-2 or TRBV6-3 with TRBJ1-6; TRBD1 matches 9 bases. J gave up 7 bases and V 5 bases, and 6 bases lay outside the gene matches. The CDR3 is made up of 15 amino acids. Germline loops: CDR1 MNHEY, CDR2 SVGEGT. DNA for the CDR3: TGTGCCAGCAGTCAACAGGGGGCGCGGAATTCACCCCTCCACTTT. Translated, it gives CASSQQGARNSPLHF.

V gene TRBV12-3 or TRBV12-4 combines with J gene TRBJ1-2; possibly TRBD1 for D (5 bases). The CDR3 is made up of 14 amino acids. The V end lost 6 bases, the J end lost 0 bases, and 11 bases lay between the germline ends. The chain's CDR3 is CASRRRGSNYGYTF. The CDR3 DNA is TGTGCCAGCAGAAGGAGGGGATCTAACTATGGCTACACCTTC.

This clonotype has more than one count but fewer than ten. This chain links TRBV6-1 with TRBJ1-2; 7 bases match TRBD1. The CDR3 extends over 14 amino acids. Trimming removed 3 bases from V and 2 bases from J; junction bases left unmatched: 3. The V gene's germline CDR1 is MNHNS and CDR2 SASEGT. CDR3 residues: CASSDEQGNYGYTF. The CDR3 coding sequence is TGTGCCAGCAGTGATGAACAGGGGAACTATGGCTACACCTTC.

This clonotype was counted between two and nine times. The chain carries TRBV15 and TRBJ2-7, with D perhaps TRBD1 or TRBD2 (5 bases each). The V end lost 3 bases, the J end lost 3 bases, and 12 bases lay between the germline ends. The germline V gene encodes CDR1 LNHNV and CDR2 YYDKDF (reference sequence). The CDR3 has 14 residues. The CDR3 DNA reads as TGTGCCACCAGCAGGCCGGGACGGCTCTACGAGCAGTACTTC. Translated: CATSRPGRLYEQYF.

The V and J genes are TRBV6-1 and TRBJ2-7; the D gene is possibly TRBD1 (6 bases). The CDR3 is 13 amino acids. Trimming shortened V by 6 bases and J by 0 bases, and 9 bases separated the two germline ends. CDR1 MNHNS and CDR2 SASEGT come from the germline V gene. The CDR3 DNA reads as TGTGCCAGCAGCGTGGACAGCTCCTACGAGCAGTACTTC. Its protein product is CASSVDSSYEQYF.

The chain uses TRBV2 and TRBJ2-5; D might be TRBD2 (6 bases). The germline gives CDR1 SNHLY, CDR2 FYNNEI. Trimming removed 6 bases from V and 2 bases from J, with 7 bases in between. The CDR3 sequence is 12 residues long. CDR3 DNA sequence: TGTGCCAGCAGAGCGGGTCAAGAGACCCAGTACTTC. This codes for CASRAGQETQYF.

This clonotype has just a few counts. The rearrangement joins TRBV6-2 or TRBV6-3 to TRBJ2-7, with 7 bases aligning to TRBD2. The CDR3 is made up of 14 amino acids. Germline V lookup: CDR1 MNHEY, CDR2 SVGEGT. The junction had 7 bases not matched to a gene; V was cut back by 7 bases and J by 1 base. As DNA, the CDR3 is TGTGCCAGCAAGCGGGGTACAGTTTCCTACGAGCAGTACTTC. As protein: CASKRGTVSYEQYF.